A selection of T cell receptor beta chains follows, all from one sample in a study of cytomegalovirus exposure and HLA in healthy donors. Profiling relied on immunoSEQ multiplex PCR, and the TCRdb table lists in-frame clones only, not all of them. The table has around 73,000 clones, approximately 90% seen once. Sample: PBMCs. The receptors were gathered from a woman younger than 30 in good health and CMV-seropositive. Both conserved end residues are part of each CDR3. D genes are given only for firm matches. Not every row has a clone size; where given, it reads once, few, many or a size class.

V: TRBV7-8; length: 15; J: TRBJ2-7; size: NA; D: TRBD2; CDR3: CASSPGGAQIYEQYF; DNA: TGTGCCAGCAGCCCCGGGGGGGCCCAGATATACGAGCAGTACTTC
V: TRBV2; length: 11; J: TRBJ1-4; size: NA; D: NA; CDR3: CASSEAGELFF; DNA: TGTGCCAGCAGTGAGGCGGGGGAACTGTTTTTT
V: TRBV2; length: 14; J: TRBJ2-3; size: NA; D: NA; CDR3: CASTPEVVTDTQYF; DNA: TGTGCCAGCACCCCTGAGGTTGTCACAGATACGCAGTATTTT
V: TRBV2; length: 14; J: TRBJ2-5; size: NA; D: TRBD2; CDR3: CATQRDLRKETQYF; DNA: TGTGCCACCCAGCGGGACCTCCGAAAAGAGACCCAGTACTTC
V: TRBV7-6; length: 15; J: TRBJ2-1; size: NA; D: NA; CDR3: CASSPRSGALNEQFF; DNA: TGTGCCAGCAGCCCACGGTCAGGGGCTCTCAATGAGCAGTTCTTC
V: TRBV13; length: 13; J: TRBJ1-1; size: NA; D: TRBD1; CDR3: CASSRRQGSGAFF; DNA: TGTGCCAGCAGCAGAAGACAGGGCTCTGGAGCTTTCTTT
V: TRBV12-5; length: 19; J: TRBJ1-5; size: NA; D: NA; CDR3: CASGLVRSLGQNSNQPQHF; DNA: TGTGCTAGTGGTTTGGTACGTTCTTTGGGGCAGAATAGCAATCAGCCCCAGCATTTT
V: TRBV5-5; length: 15; J: TRBJ1-1; size: NA; D: NA; CDR3: CASSSPVGGSTEAFF; DNA: TGTGCCAGCAGCTCCCCGGTTGGAGGAAGTACTGAAGCTTTCTTT
V: TRBV5-4; length: 15; J: TRBJ2-7; size: NA; D: NA; CDR3: CASSLGPSPSYEQYF; DNA: TGTGCCAGCAGCCTAGGTCCTTCCCCCTCCTACGAGCAGTACTTC
V: TRBV6-6; length: 14; J: TRBJ1-1; size: NA; D: NA; CDR3: CASSYSQKNTEAFF; DNA: TGTGCCAGCAGTTACTCACAGAAGAACACTGAAGCTTTCTTT
V: TRBV7-8; length: 16; J: TRBJ2-5; size: NA; D: NA; CDR3: CASSLARQRNQETQYF; DNA: TGTGCCAGCAGCTTAGCTAGACAGAGGAACCAAGAGACCCAGTACTTC
V: TRBV6-5; length: 15; J: TRBJ2-1; size: NA; D: TRBD2; CDR3: CASSAGRGVNNEQFF; DNA: TGTGCCAGCAGTGCAGGGCGGGGGGTAAACAATGAGCAGTTCTTC
V: TRBV14; length: 15; J: TRBJ2-5; size: NA; D: NA; CDR3: CASSQLTGGQETQYF; DNA: TGTGCCAGCAGCCAATTAACTGGGGGGCAAGAGACCCAGTACTTC
V: TRBV19; length: 13; J: TRBJ1-2; size: NA; D: NA; CDR3: CASSMTANYGYTF; DNA: TGTGCCAGTAGTATGACAGCTAACTATGGCTACACCTTC
V: TRBV5-1; length: 14; J: TRBJ2-7; size: NA; D: TRBD1; CDR3: CASSPLQGAYEQYF; DNA: TGCGCCAGCAGCCCTCTTCAGGGGGCTTACGAGCAGTACTTC
V: TRBV7-2; length: 16; J: TRBJ2-7; size: once; D: TRBD1; CDR3: CASSLEGTGGRYEQYF; DNA: TGTGCCAGCAGCTTAGAGGGGACAGGGGGTAGGTACGAGCAGTACTTC
V: TRBV5-1; length: 15; J: TRBJ1-5; size: NA; D: NA; CDR3: CASSLSGGENQPQHF; DNA: TGCGCCAGCAGCTTGTCGGGGGGCGAAAATCAGCCCCAGCATTTT
V: TRBV27; length: 14; J: TRBJ2-2; size: NA; D: NA; CDR3: CASSRGSFPGELFF; DNA: TGTGCCAGCTCCCGCGGCAGTTTCCCCGGGGAGCTGTTTTTT
V: TRBV19; length: 13; J: TRBJ2-3; size: few; D: NA; CDR3: CASSPSSADTQYF; DNA: TGTGCCAGTAGCCCATCCTCAGCAGATACGCAGTATTTT
V: TRBV5-5; length: 15; J: TRBJ1-5; size: NA; D: TRBD1; CDR3: CASSLATGGNQPQHF; DNA: TGTGCCAGCAGCTTGGCTACAGGGGGCAATCAGCCCCAGCATTTT
V: TRBV6-5; length: 15; J: TRBJ1-6; size: NA; D: TRBD1; CDR3: CASSYSRQGNSPLHF; DNA: TGTGCCAGCAGTTACTCAAGACAGGGGAATTCACCCCTCCACTTT
V: TRBV30; length: 15; J: TRBJ2-1; size: NA; D: NA; CDR3: CAWSVRGRGTREQFF; DNA: TGTGCCTGGAGTGTAAGGGGCAGAGGTACAAGGGAGCAGTTCTTC
V: TRBV6-6; length: 16; J: TRBJ1-2; size: NA; D: NA; CDR3: CASSYSRAALNYGYTF; DNA: TGTGCCAGCAGTTACTCGAGGGCGGCGCTAAACTATGGCTACACCTTC
V: TRBV7-9; length: 16; J: TRBJ2-7; size: NA; D: TRBD1; CDR3: CASSSTYRGRTYEQYF; DNA: TGTGCCAGCAGCTCAACTTACAGGGGACGGACTTACGAGCAGTACTTC
V: TRBV28; length: 13; J: TRBJ2-1; size: NA; D: NA; CDR3: CASSFSFSNEQFF; DNA: TGTGCCAGCAGTTTCTCTTTTAGCAATGAGCAGTTCTTC
V: TRBV19; length: 16; J: TRBJ1-5; size: NA; D: NA; CDR3: CASSSDGLNSNQPQHF; DNA: TGTGCCAGTAGCTCTGATGGGCTAAATAGCAATCAGCCCCAGCATTTT
V: TRBV10-1; length: 13; J: TRBJ2-1; size: NA; D: NA; CDR3: CASSESGGFGQFF; DNA: TGCGCCAGCAGTGAGTCAGGGGGATTTGGGCAGTTCTTC
V: TRBV6-1; length: 13; J: TRBJ1-2; size: NA; D: TRBD1; CDR3: CASSLTGNYGYTF; DNA: TGTGCCAGCAGTTTGACAGGGAACTATGGCTACACCTTC
V: TRBV25-1; length: 11; J: TRBJ2-7; size: once; D: NA; CDR3: CASGLSYEQYF; DNA: TGTGCCAGCGGCCTTTCCTACGAGCAGTACTTC
V: TRBV6-1; length: 16; J: TRBJ1-1; size: NA; D: TRBD1; CDR3: CASSEAPATGGTEAFF; DNA: TGTGCCAGCAGTGAAGCGCCCGCGACAGGGGGCACTGAAGCTTTCTTT
V: TRBV7-9; length: 15; J: TRBJ2-5; size: NA; D: TRBD1; CDR3: CASSSSDRVRETQYF; DNA: TGTGCCAGCAGCTCCAGCGACAGGGTGCGAGAGACCCAGTACTTC
V: TRBV4-2; length: 15; J: TRBJ2-2; size: few; D: NA; CDR3: CASSQPDRHTGELFF; DNA: TGTGCCAGCAGCCAACCGGACAGACACACCGGGGAGCTGTTTTTT
V: TRBV7-2; length: 16; J: TRBJ2-5; size: NA; D: TRBD2; CDR3: CASSLAPAGGLETQYF; DNA: TGTGCCAGCAGCTTAGCGCCAGCGGGGGGGCTCGAGACCCAGTACTTC
V: TRBV19; length: 15; J: TRBJ1-2; size: once; D: TRBD1; CDR3: CASSKTGQSYEGYTF; DNA: TGTGCCAGTAGTAAAACGGGACAGAGCTATGAAGGCTACACCTTC
V: TRBV9; length: 15; J: TRBJ2-2; size: once; D: TRBD1; CDR3: CASSDRGRNTGELFF; DNA: TGTGCCAGCAGCGACAGGGGGCGCAACACCGGGGAGCTGTTTTTT
V: TRBV11-2; length: 12; J: TRBJ2-3; size: once; D: NA; CDR3: CASSPNSDTQYF; DNA: TGTGCCAGCAGCCCGAACTCAGATACGCAGTATTTT
V: TRBV5-5; length: 17; J: TRBJ1-4; size: NA; D: NA; CDR3: CASSFGAVVATNEKLFF; DNA: TGTGCCAGCAGCTTTGGGGCGGTTGTTGCAACTAATGAAAAACTGTTTTTT
V: TRBV6-5; length: 16; J: TRBJ1-5; size: once; D: TRBD1; CDR3: CASSFYRGQRIRPQHF; DNA: TGTGCCAGCAGTTTCTACAGGGGGCAGCGGATCAGGCCCCAGCATTTT
V: TRBV14; length: 15; J: TRBJ2-4; size: once; D: NA; CDR3: CASSQKGSRFHIQYF; DNA: TGTGCCAGCAGCCAAAAAGGGAGTAGGTTTCACATTCAGTACTTC
V: TRBV20-1; length: 10; J: TRBJ2-5; size: NA; D: NA; CDR3: CSASLETQYF; DNA: TGCAGTGCCTCCCTCGAGACCCAGTACTTC
V: TRBV2; length: 14; J: TRBJ2-1; size: NA; D: NA; CDR3: CASSEARQVNEQFF; DNA: TGTGCCAGCAGTGAAGCACGTCAGGTCAATGAGCAGTTCTTC
V: TRBV10-3; length: 15; J: TRBJ2-1; size: NA; D: NA; CDR3: CAISDRGMGYNEQFF; DNA: TGTGCCATCAGTGACAGGGGAATGGGTTACAATGAGCAGTTCTTC
V: TRBV2; length: 17; J: TRBJ2-5; size: NA; D: TRBD2; CDR3: CASSYSSGVPRQETQYF; DNA: TGTGCCAGCAGTTATTCTAGCGGGGTCCCCAGGCAGGAGACCCAGTACTTC
V: TRBV27; length: 16; J: TRBJ2-1; size: NA; D: TRBD2; CDR3: CASSLRLAGGDNEQFF; DNA: TGTGCCAGCAGCCTACGCCTAGCGGGGGGGGACAATGAGCAGTTCTTC
V: TRBV28; length: 14; J: TRBJ2-5; size: NA; D: NA; CDR3: CASSTTVLQETQYF; DNA: TGTGCCAGCAGCACGACAGTACTCCAAGAGACCCAGTACTTC
V: TRBV7-7; length: 17; J: TRBJ2-5; size: NA; D: TRBD2; CDR3: CASSQLLAGGPQETQYF; DNA: TGTGCTAGCAGCCAACTCCTAGCGGGGGGGCCTCAAGAGACCCAGTACTTC
V: TRBV10-3; length: 13; J: TRBJ1-1; size: NA; D: TRBD1; CDR3: CAISERDRVAAFF; DNA: TGTGCCATCAGTGAGAGGGACAGGGTGGCAGCTTTCTTT
V: TRBV7-2; length: 15; J: TRBJ2-5; size: NA; D: NA; CDR3: CASSLAAVKQETQYF; DNA: TGTGCCAGCAGCTTAGCAGCCGTGAAACAAGAGACCCAGTACTTC
V: TRBV6-5; length: 15; J: TRBJ1-3; size: NA; D: NA; CDR3: CASSRDTSSGNTIYF; DNA: TGTGCCAGCAGTAGGGACACGAGCTCTGGAAACACCATATATTTT
V: TRBV2; length: 13; J: TRBJ1-2; size: NA; D: NA; CDR3: CASTTRQTYGYTF; DNA: TGTGCCAGCACAACGAGACAGACATATGGCTACACCTTC
V: TRBV5-6; length: 14; J: TRBJ2-7; size: NA; D: TRBD2; CDR3: CASSAGTSEYEQYF; DNA: TGTGCCAGCAGCGCCGGGACTAGCGAGTACGAGCAGTACTTC
V: TRBV27; length: 17; J: TRBJ2-1; size: NA; D: TRBD2; CDR3: CASSSHSGGGQYNEQFF; DNA: TGTGCCAGCAGTTCCCACTCTGGCGGGGGGCAGTACAATGAGCAGTTCTTC
V: TRBV19; length: 16; J: TRBJ1-2; size: NA; D: NA; CDR3: CASSSINLQRDYGYTF; DNA: TGTGCCAGTAGTTCGATCAACCTCCAACGGGACTATGGCTACACCTTC
V: TRBV14; length: 17; J: TRBJ2-1; size: NA; D: TRBD2; CDR3: CASSQDLEAGVYNEQFF; DNA: TGTGCCAGCAGCCAAGATTTGGAAGCGGGGGTCTACAATGAGCAGTTCTTC
V: TRBV5-6; length: 16; J: TRBJ1-2; size: NA; D: NA; CDR3: CASSFLAGDGRYGYTF; DNA: TGTGCCAGCAGCTTCCTGGCCGGGGATGGGCGCTATGGCTACACCTTC